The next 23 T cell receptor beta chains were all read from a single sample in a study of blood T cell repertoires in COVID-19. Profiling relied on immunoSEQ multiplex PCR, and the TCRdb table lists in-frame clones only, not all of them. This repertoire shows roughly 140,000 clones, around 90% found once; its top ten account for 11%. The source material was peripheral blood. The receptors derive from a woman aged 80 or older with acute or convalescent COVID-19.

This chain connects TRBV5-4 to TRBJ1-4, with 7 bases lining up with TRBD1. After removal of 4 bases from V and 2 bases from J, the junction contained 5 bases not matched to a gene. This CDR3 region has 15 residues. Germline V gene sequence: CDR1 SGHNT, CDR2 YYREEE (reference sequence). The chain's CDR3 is CASSRQTGTNEKLFF. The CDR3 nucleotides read TGTGCCAGCAGCCGCCAGACAGGGACTAATGAAAAACTGTTTTTT.

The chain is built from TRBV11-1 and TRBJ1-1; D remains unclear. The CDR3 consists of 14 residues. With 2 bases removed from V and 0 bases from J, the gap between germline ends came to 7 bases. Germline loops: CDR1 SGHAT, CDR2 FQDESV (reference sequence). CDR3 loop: CASSLQQMNTEAFF. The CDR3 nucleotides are TGTGCCAGCAGCTTACAACAGATGAACACTGAAGCTTTCTTT. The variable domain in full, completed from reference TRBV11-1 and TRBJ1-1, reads EAEVAQSPRYKITEKSQAVAFWCDPISGHATLYWYRQILGQGPELLVQFQDESVVDDSQLPKDRFSAERLKGVDSTLKIQPAELGDSAMYLCASSLQQMNTEAFFGQGTRLTVV.

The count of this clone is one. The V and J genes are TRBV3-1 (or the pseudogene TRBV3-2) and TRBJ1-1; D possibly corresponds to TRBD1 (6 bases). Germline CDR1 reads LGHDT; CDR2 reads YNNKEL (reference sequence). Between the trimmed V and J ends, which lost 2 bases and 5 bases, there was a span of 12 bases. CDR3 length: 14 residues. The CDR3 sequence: CASSQQGWETEAFF. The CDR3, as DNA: TGTGCCAGCAGCCAACAGGGGTGGGAAACTGAAGCTTTCTTT.

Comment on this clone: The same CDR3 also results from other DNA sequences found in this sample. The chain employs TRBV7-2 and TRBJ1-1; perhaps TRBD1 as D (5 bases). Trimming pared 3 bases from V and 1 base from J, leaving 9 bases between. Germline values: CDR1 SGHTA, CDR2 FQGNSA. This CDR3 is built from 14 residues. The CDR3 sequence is CASSFSRGNTEAFF. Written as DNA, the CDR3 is TGTGCCAGCAGCTTTTCTAGGGGGAACACTGAAGCTTTCTTT. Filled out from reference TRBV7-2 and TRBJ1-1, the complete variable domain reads GAGVSQSPSNKVTEKGKDVELRCDPISGHTALYWYRQSLGQGLEFLIYFQGNSAPDKSGLPSDRFSAERTGGSVSTLTIQRTQQEDSAVYLCASSFSRGNTEAFFGQGTRLTVV.

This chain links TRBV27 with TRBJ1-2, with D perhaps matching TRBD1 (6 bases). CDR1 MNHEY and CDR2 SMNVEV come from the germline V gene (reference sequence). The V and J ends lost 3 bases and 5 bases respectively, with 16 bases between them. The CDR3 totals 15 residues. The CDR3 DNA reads TGTGCCAGCAGTTTGAGGGGGGGCCAAGGGTATGGCTACACCTTC. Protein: CASSLRGGQGYGYTF.

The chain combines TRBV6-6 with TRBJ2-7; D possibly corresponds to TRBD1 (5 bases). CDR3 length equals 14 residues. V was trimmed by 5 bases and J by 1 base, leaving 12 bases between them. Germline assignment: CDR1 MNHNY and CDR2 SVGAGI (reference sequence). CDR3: CASSPHRQSYEQYF. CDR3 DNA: TGTGCCAGCAGTCCCCACCGACAGTCCTACGAGCAGTACTTC.

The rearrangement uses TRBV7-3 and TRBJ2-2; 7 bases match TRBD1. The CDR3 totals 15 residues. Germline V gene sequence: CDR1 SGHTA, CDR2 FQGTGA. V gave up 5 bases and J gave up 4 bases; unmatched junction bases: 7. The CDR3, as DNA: TGTGCCAGCAGCCCACCGGGACAGCCCACCGGGGAGCTGTTTTTT. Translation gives CASSPPGQPTGELFF. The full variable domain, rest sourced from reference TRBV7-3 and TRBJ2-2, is GAGVSQTPSNKVTEKGKYVELRCDPISGHTALYWYRQSLGQGPEFLIYFQGTGAADDSGLPNDRFFAVRPEGSVSTLKIQRTERGDSAVYLCASSPPGQPTGELFFGEGSRLTVL.

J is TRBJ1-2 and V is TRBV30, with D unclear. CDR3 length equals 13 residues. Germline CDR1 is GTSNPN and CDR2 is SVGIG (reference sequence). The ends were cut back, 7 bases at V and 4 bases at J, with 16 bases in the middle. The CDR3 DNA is TGTGCCTTGAATACCCTCCCGGGCTATGGCTACACCTTC. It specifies CALNTLPGYGYTF.

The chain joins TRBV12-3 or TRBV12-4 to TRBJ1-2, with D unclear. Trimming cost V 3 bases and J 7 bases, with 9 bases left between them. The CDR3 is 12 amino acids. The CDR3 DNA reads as TGTGCCAGCAGTTTTGCCCGCGGTGGCTACACCTTC. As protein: CASSFARGGYTF.

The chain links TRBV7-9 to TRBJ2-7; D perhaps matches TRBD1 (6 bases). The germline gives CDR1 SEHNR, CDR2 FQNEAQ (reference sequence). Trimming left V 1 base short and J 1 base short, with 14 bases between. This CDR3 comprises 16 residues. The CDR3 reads CASSLGGTGRSYEQYF. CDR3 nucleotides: TGTGCCAGCAGCTTAGGGGGAACAGGGAGATCCTACGAGCAGTACTTC.

The CDR3 loop reads CASSVVGRGSYNEQFF. The CDR3 DNA reads TGTGCCAGCAGCGTAGTAGGGCGGGGCTCCTACAATGAGCAGTTCTTC. The genes are TRBV9 and TRBJ2-1; TRBD2 might be the D (6 bases). The V gene's germline CDR1 is SGDLS and CDR2 YYNGEE. With 0 bases removed from V and 0 bases from J, the gap between germline ends came to 10 bases. The CDR3 covers 16 residues.

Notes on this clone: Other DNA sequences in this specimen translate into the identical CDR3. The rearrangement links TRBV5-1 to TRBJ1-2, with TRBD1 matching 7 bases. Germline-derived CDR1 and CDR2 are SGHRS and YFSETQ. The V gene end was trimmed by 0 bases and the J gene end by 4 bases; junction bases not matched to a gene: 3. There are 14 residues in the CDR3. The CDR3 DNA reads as TGCGCCAGCAGCTTGGGACAGGGCGGCTATGGCTACACCTTC. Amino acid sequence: CASSLGQGGYGYTF. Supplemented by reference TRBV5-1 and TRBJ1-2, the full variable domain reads KAGVTQTPRYLIKTRGQQVTLSCSPISGHRSVSWYQQTPGQGLQFLFEYFSETQRNKGNFPGRFSGRQFSNSRSEMNVSTLELGDSALYLCASSLGQGGYGYTFGSGTRLTVV.

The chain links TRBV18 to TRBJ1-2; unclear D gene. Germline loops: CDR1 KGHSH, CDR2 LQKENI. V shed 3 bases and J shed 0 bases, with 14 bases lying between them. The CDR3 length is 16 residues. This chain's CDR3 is CASSPGQAVPNYGYTF. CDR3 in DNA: TGTGCCAGCTCACCGGGCCAGGCTGTTCCTAACTATGGCTACACCTTC.

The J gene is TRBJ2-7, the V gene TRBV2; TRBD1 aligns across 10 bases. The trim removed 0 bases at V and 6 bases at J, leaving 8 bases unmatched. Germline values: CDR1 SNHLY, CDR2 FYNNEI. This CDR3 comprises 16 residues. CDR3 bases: TGTGCCAGCAGTGAAGCGCTTCCGGGACAGGGGTTCGAGCAGTACTTC. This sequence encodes CASSEALPGQGFEQYF.

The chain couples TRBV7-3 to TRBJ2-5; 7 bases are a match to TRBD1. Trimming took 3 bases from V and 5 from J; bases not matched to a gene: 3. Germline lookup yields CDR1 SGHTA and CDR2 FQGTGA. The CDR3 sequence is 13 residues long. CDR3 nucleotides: TGTGCCAGCAGCTTCAGCAGGGGGGAGACCCAGTACTTC. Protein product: CASSFSRGETQYF.

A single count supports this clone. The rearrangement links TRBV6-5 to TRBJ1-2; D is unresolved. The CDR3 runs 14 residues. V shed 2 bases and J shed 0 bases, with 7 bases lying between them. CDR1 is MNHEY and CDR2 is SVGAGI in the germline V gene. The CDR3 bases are TGTGCCAGCAGTTACGGAGATTCTAACTATGGCTACACCTTC. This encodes CASSYGDSNYGYTF.

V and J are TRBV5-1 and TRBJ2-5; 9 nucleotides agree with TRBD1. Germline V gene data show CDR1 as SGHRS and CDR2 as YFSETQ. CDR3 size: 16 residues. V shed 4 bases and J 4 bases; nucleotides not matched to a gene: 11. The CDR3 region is CASSAGSGTGRETQYF. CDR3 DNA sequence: TGCGCCAGCAGCGCCGGCTCCGGGACAGGGCGAGAGACCCAGTACTTC.

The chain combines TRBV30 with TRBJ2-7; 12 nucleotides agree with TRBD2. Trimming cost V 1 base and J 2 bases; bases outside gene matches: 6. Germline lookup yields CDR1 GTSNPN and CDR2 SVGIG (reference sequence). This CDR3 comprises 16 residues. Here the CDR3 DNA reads TGTGCCTGGAGTGCAAGACTAGCGGGGGTTACCTACGAGCAGTACTTC. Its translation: CAWSARLAGVTYEQYF.

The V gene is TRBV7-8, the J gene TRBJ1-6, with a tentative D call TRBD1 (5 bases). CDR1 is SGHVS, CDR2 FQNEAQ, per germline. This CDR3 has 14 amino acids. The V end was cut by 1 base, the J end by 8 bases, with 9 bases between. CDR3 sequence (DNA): TGTGCCAGCAGCTTAGATGACAGTTATTCACCCCTCCACTTT. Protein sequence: CASSLDDSYSPLHF.

The DNA of the CDR3 is TGTGCCAGCAGTGCCGGGACAAATTCTGGAAACACCATATATTTT. This gives the protein CASSAGTNSGNTIYF. This chain joins TRBV2 and TRBJ1-3, with D tentatively TRBD1 (6 bases). This CDR3 is 15 amino acids long. The germline V gene has CDR1 SNHLY and CDR2 FYNNEI. The germline V and J ends were trimmed by 4 bases and 1 base, with 11 bases remaining between them.

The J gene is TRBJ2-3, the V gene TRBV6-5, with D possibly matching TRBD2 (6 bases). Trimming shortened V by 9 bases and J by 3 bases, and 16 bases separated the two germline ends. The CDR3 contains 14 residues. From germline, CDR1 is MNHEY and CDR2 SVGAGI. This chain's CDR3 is CASTSGTATDTQYF. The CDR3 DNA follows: TGTGCCAGTACCTCCGGGACTGCGACAGATACGCAGTATTTT.

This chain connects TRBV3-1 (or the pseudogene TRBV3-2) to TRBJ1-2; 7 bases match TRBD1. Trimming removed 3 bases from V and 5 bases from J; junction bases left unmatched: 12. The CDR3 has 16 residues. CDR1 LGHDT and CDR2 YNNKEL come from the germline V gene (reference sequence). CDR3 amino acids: CASSHNYQGVGYGYTF. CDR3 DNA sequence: TGTGCCAGCAGCCACAATTACCAGGGGGTAGGTTATGGCTACACCTTC.

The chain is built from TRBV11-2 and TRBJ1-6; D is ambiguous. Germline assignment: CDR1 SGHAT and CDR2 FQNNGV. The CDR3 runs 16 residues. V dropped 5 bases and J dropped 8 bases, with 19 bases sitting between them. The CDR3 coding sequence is TGTGCCAGCAGCCCTCTGGGAGGCTCTTTAGATTCACCCCTCCACTTT. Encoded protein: CASSPLGGSLDSPLHF.